This T cell receptor beta chain appears in the sequencing data of a study of control samples from healthy donors and cancer patients. V shed 0 bases, J shed 0 bases, and the junction held 15 bases outside the gene matches. CDR1 is LGHDT, CDR2 YNNKEL, per germline (reference sequence). The CDR3 contains 23 residues. Generated by immunoSEQ multiplex PCR, the TCRdb table keeps only in-frame clones and is missing some. This repertoire shows fewer than 500,000 clones, roughly 90% found once; its top ten account for around 6.4%. The rearrangement links TRBV3-1 (or the pseudogene TRBV3-2) to TRBJ2-1, with TRBD2 identical over 15 bases. This TCR was sampled from a man aged 35-49 years with head and neck cancer. Source material: PBMCs. The CDR3 is CASSQEPPLPGTSGGSSYNEQFF. In DNA form, the CDR3 reads TGTGCCAGCAGCCAAGAACCCCCCCTCCCGGGGACTAGCGGGGGGAGCTCCTACAATGAGCAGTTCTTC.